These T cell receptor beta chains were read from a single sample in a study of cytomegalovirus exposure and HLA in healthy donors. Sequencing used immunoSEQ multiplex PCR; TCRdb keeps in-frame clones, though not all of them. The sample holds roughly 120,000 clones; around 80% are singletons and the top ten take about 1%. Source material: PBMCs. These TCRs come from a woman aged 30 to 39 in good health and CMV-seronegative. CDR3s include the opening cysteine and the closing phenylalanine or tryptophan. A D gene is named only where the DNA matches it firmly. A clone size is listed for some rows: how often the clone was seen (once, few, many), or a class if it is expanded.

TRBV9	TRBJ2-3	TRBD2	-	TGTGCCAGCAGCGTAACCTTAGCGGGAGGAGAAAATACGCAGTATTTT	CASSVTLAGGENTQYF
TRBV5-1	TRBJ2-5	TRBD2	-	TGCGCCAGCAGCTTACTAGCGGCCCAAGAGACCCAGTACTTC	CASSLLAAQETQYF
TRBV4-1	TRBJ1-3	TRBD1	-	TGCGCCAGCAGCCAGGGACGACAGGGCTCCCTCTCTGGAAACACCATATATTTT	CASSQGRQGSLSGNTIYF
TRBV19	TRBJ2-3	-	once	TGTGCCGCAGCTGCGGGGGCGGGGAGCACAGATACGCAGTATTTT	CAAAAGAGSTDTQYF
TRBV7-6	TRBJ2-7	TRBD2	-	TGTGCCAGCAGGCCCCGGGGGGGAGGGTCCCCCTACGAGCAGTACTTC	CASRPRGGGSPYEQYF
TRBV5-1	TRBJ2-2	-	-	TGCGCCAGCAGCTTGGGCATGGCCGATAACACCGGGGAGCTGTTTTTT	CASSLGMADNTGELFF
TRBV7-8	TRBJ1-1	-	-	TGTGCCAGCAGCTTCAGGGTTGGGATGGACACTGAAGCTTTCTTT	CASSFRVGMDTEAFF
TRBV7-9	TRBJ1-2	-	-	TGTGCCAGCAGCCTACAGGCGAACTATGGCTACACCTTC	CASSLQANYGYTF
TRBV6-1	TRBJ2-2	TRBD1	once	TGTGCCAGCAAAAGGACAGGGGGTACCGGGGAGCTGTTTTTT	CASKRTGGTGELFF
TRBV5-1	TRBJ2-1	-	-	TGCGCCAGCAGCTTGGTCCGGGGGAATAATGAGCAGTTCTTC	CASSLVRGNNEQFF
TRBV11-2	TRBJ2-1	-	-	TGTGCCAGCAGCGCCGTATCCGGCTACAATGAGCAGTTCTTC	CASSAVSGYNEQFF
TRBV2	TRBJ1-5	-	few	TGTGCCAGCAGTGAACACTCGACAGCCAATCAGCCCCAGCATTTT	CASSEHSTANQPQHF
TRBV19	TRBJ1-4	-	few	TGTGCCAGTCGGCCTCTTCAGGGGGAAAAACTGTTTTTT	CASRPLQGEKLFF
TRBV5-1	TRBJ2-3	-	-	TGCGCCAGCAACCCTGACACCGGACACGTGGGTACGCAGTATTTT	CASNPDTGHVGTQYF
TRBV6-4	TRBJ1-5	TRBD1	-	TGTGCCAGCAGTGCTCGACAGGGGGCCCTACAGCCCCAGCATTTT	CASSARQGALQPQHF
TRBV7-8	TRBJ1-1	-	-	TGTGCCAGCAGCCTTTTGAGGGACACTGAAGCTTTCTTT	CASSLLRDTEAFF
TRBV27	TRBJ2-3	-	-	TGTGCCAGCAGTTTAGAGAGACTAGATACGCAGTATTTT	CASSLERLDTQYF
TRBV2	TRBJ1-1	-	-	TGTGCCAGCAGTGAAGCGCGGCGGACTGAAGCTTTCTTT	CASSEARRTEAFF
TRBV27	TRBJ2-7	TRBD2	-	TGTGCCAGCAGTTTTATACTAGCGGGAGGGCCGGGGGAGCAGTACTTC	CASSFILAGGPGEQYF
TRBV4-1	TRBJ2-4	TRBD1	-	TGCGCCAGCAGCCAATCCGGGACAGGGGGGATTCAGTACTTC	CASSQSGTGGIQYF
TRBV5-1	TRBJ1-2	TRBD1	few	TGCGCCAGCAGCTTGGGACAGGGAGAAGGCTACACCTTC	CASSLGQGEGYTF
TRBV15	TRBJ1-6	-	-	TGTGCCACCAGCAGAACTACAGGGAATTCACCCCTCCACTTT	CATSRTTGNSPLHF